The next 27 T cell receptor beta chains were all read from a single sample in a study of T cell repertoires in cytomegalovirus infection. TCRdb re-derived calls from the reads in MiXCR, one entry per CDR3 protein. This table has hundreds of thousands of distinct CDR3 sequences, 31% appearing once. The sequenced sample was PBMCs. The receptors were gathered from a human donor in good health (CMV status not recorded). Some clones in this sample may be carry-over from other donors' samples.

A few counts support this clonotype. This chain joins TRBV7-6 and TRBJ1-1; TRBD1 might be the D (6 bases). Germline CDR1 SGHVS, CDR2 FNYEAQ. The V gene lost 1 base and the J gene lost 10 bases, with 13 bases spanning the gap. CDR3 length: 13 residues. CDR3 DNA: TGTGCCAGCAGCTTAGGGGGGGCAGACCCAGCTTTCTTT. This translates into CASSLGGADPAFF. The full variable domain, its missing parts supplied by reference TRBV7-6 and TRBJ1-1, is GAGVSQSPRYKVTKRGQDVALRCDPISGHVSLYWYRQALGQGPEFLTYFNYEAQQDKSGLPNDRFSAERPEGSISTLTIQRTEQRDSAMYRCASSLGGADPAFFGQGTRLTVV.

This clonotype has at least ten counts. The rearrangement links TRBV12-3 or TRBV12-4 to TRBJ2-1; D is uncertain. Deletions cut 2 bases from V and 5 bases from J, with 7 bases between. The CDR3 consists of 13 residues. CDR3 nucleotides: TGTGCCAGCAGTTTACTAGGAAACAATGAGCAGTTCTTC. Amino acid sequence: CASSLLGNNEQFF.

A note on this clonotype: The CDR3 ends on some other residue instead of the conserved phenylalanine or tryptophan, so this is likely a read error. V gene TRBV15 combines with J gene TRBJ2-1, with 13 bases aligning to TRBD2. In germline, CDR1 is LNHNV, CDR2 YYDKDF (reference sequence). After removal of 1 base from V and 4 bases from J, the junction contained 4 bases not matched to a gene. The CDR3 has 17 amino acids. The CDR3 loop reads CATSRATSGGVYNEQFS. CDR3 DNA: TGTGCCACCAGCAGAGCTACTAGCGGGGGGGTGTACAATGAGCAGTTCTCC.

Of note for this clonotype: A much larger clone lies a single base off, so this may be a read error. The chain has TRBV7-2 and TRBJ2-3; 10 nucleotides line up with TRBD2. The CDR3 is made up of 16 amino acids. CDR1 and CDR2 (germline): SGHTA, FQGNSA. V was clipped by 5 bases and J by 6 bases; unmatched bases: 11. CDR3 in amino acids: CTSSALAGGPTDTQYF. CDR3 in DNA: TGTACCAGCAGCGCCTTAGCGGGGGGCCCAACTGATACGCAGTATTTT.

The rearrangement links TRBV6-5 to TRBJ2-5; 9 bases line up with TRBD2. The CDR3 spans 18 residues. The germline V gene encodes CDR1 MNHEY and CDR2 SVGAGI. V was pared by 3 bases and J by 2 bases, with 13 bases of the junction left unmatched. The CDR3 spells CASSYGGGVAGEQETQYF. In DNA form, the CDR3 reads TGTGCCAGCAGTTATGGAGGTGGGGTAGCGGGGGAGCAAGAGACCCAGTACTTC.

This clonotype was seen more than once but under ten times. The V gene is TRBV11-2, the J gene TRBJ2-7; D uncertain. CDR1 is SGHAT, CDR2 FQNNGV, per germline. The CDR3 has 15 amino acids. Trimming removed 4 bases from V and 0 bases from J, with 13 bases in between. Here the CDR3 DNA reads TGTGCCAGCAGCTCCTCCCGGGTGGCCTCCTACGAGCAGTACTTC. Protein sequence: CASSSSRVASYEQYF.

This clonotype was seen ten or more times. The chain is built from TRBV7-2 and TRBJ2-2, with D tentatively TRBD2 (7 bases). The CDR3 runs to 15 residues. Germline CDR1 reads SGHTA; CDR2 reads FQGNSA. Trimming pared 5 bases from V and 2 bases from J, leaving 12 bases between. The DNA for the CDR3 is TGTGCCAGCAGCCACGCGGGGGCCAACACCGGGGAGCTGTTTTTT. Translation: CASSHAGANTGELFF.

Only a few counts were recorded for this clonotype. The J gene is TRBJ2-3, the V gene TRBV24-1; D unclear. The CDR3 consists of 12 residues. Germline V CDR1 and CDR2: KGHDR, SFDVKD. Trimming removed 4 bases from V and 2 bases from J, with 3 bases in between. Here the CDR3 reads CATSESTDTQYF. The CDR3, as DNA: TGTGCCACCAGTGAATCCACAGATACGCAGTATTTT.

This clonotype was picked up a small number of times. V usage is TRBV7-2 and J usage is TRBJ2-5, with 10 bases that match TRBD2. From germline, CDR1 is SGHTA and CDR2 FQGNSA. Trimming at V came to 5 bases and at J to 3 bases, leaving 9 bases not matched to a gene. The CDR3 consists of 16 residues. CDR3 nucleotides: TGTGCCAGCAGCCAAGGGACTAGCGCAATTAAAGAGACCCAGTACTTC. Protein product: CASSQGTSAIKETQYF.

This clonotype has ten or more counts. The chain uses TRBV7-2 and TRBJ1-1; TRBD1 is a possible D gene (5 bases). The CDR3 extends over 15 amino acids. CDR1 is SGHTA, CDR2 FQGNSA, per germline. Trimming took 4 bases from V and 0 from J, leaving 12 bases between them. CDR3 protein: CASSSWTNMNTEAFF. CDR3 coding DNA: TGTGCCAGCAGCTCTTGGACAAATATGAACACTGAAGCTTTCTTT.

This clonotype was seen ten or more times. The chain links TRBV7-8 to TRBJ2-6, with D unclear. This CDR3 is built from 13 residues. The ends were cut back, 5 bases at V and 2 bases at J, with 4 bases in the middle. Germline CDR1 is SGHVS and CDR2 is FQNEAQ. CDR3 coding DNA: TGTGCCAGCAGCAAACCTGGGGCCAACGTCCTGACTTTC. Translation: CASSKPGANVLTF.

The chain couples TRBV5-1 to TRBJ2-7; D gene ambiguous. The CDR3 covers 17 residues. The V gene lost 5 bases and the J gene lost 3 bases, with 24 bases spanning the gap. Germline values: CDR1 SGHRS, CDR2 YFSETQ. The CDR3 reads CASRGSARQLTGYEQYF. CDR3 DNA: TGCGCCAGCAGGGGTTCAGCCCGCCAGCTCACGGGCTACGAGCAGTACTTC.

This clonotype has only a few counts. V is TRBV19 and J is TRBJ2-3; possible D gene TRBD1, 6 bases. In germline, CDR1 is LNHDA, CDR2 SQIVND (reference sequence). The CDR3 covers 16 residues. V lost 0 bases to trimming and J lost 0 bases, with 10 bases between them. In DNA, the CDR3 is TGTGCCAGTAGTATAGACAGGGGATCTAGCACAGATACGCAGTATTTT. Translation: CASSIDRGSSTDTQYF.

V usage is TRBV20-1 and J usage is TRBJ2-1; D remains unclear. The CDR3 is made up of 14 amino acids. The germline CDR1 and CDR2 sequences are DFQATT and SNEGSKA (reference sequence). V lost 3 bases to trimming and J lost 7 bases, with 16 bases between them. The CDR3 loop is CSASDWTSWNEQFF. The CDR3 DNA reads as TGCAGTGCTAGCGATTGGACGTCTTGGAATGAGCAGTTCTTC.

This clonotype showed up many times. The chain employs TRBV28 and TRBJ2-1; TRBD2 matches 11 bases. Trimming took 5 bases from V and 10 from J; bases not matched to a gene: 10. CDR3 length: 15 residues. Looked up from germline, CDR1 is MDHEN and CDR2 is SYDVKM. The CDR3 spells CASSILAGGLGEQFF. CDR3 coding DNA: TGTGCCAGCAGTATCCTAGCGGGGGGACTTGGGGAGCAGTTCTTC.

This chain connects TRBV12-3 or TRBV12-4 to TRBJ2-5, with a tentative D call TRBD1 (6 bases). CDR3 length: 17 amino acids. V dropped 2 bases and J dropped 4 bases, with 20 bases sitting between them. This CDR3 reads CASSLIGSRGWRETQYF. CDR3 in DNA: TGTGCCAGCAGTTTAATAGGGAGCAGGGGCTGGCGAGAGACCCAGTACTTC.

The gene calls are TRBV7-9 and TRBJ2-1, with a tentative D call TRBD1 (6 bases). This CDR3 comprises 15 residues. V lost 6 bases, J lost 7 bases, and 19 bases lay in between. Germline values: CDR1 SEHNR, CDR2 FQNEAQ (reference sequence). This CDR3 is CASRLRGGLRNEQFF. The CDR3 DNA reads as TGTGCCAGCAGGCTTCGTGGGGGCCTTAGGAATGAGCAGTTCTTC.

The rearrangement joins TRBV11-1 to TRBJ2-5; D is possibly TRBD2 (6 bases). The CDR3 runs 14 residues. CDR1 is SGHAT, CDR2 FQDESV, per germline (reference sequence). Trimming stripped 5 bases from V and 3 bases from J, with 13 bases between. The CDR3 nucleotides read TGTGCCAGCAGCGTTAAGGGAGGTAAAGAGACCCAGTACTTC. Encoded protein: CASSVKGGKETQYF.

For this clonotype: A much more abundant neighbour one base away suggests this may be a read error. This chain joins TRBV7-6 and TRBJ2-4; D may be TRBD2 (6 bases). Trimming cost V 5 bases and J 0 bases, with 14 bases left between them. The CDR3 contains 16 residues. CDR1 is SGHVS, CDR2 FNYEAQ, per germline. For the CDR3, the DNA is TGTGCCAGCAGCCCAGGAAAGGGACTAGCCAAAAACATTCAGTACTTC. Its protein product is CASSPGKGLAKNIQYF.

This clonotype was counted a few times. This chain uses TRBV6-5 with TRBJ1-1, with D maybe TRBD1 (5 bases). This CDR3 comprises 11 residues. From germline, CDR1 is MNHEY and CDR2 SVGAGI. Between the trimmed V and J ends, which lost 5 bases and 12 bases, there was a span of 13 bases. The CDR3 coding sequence is TGTGCCAGCAGTCAAGGGGTTGGAACTTTCTTT. Translation gives CASSQGVGTFF.

The chain couples TRBV15 to TRBJ2-7, with D unresolved. The CDR3 runs 14 residues. Germline loops: CDR1 LNHNV, CDR2 YYDKDF (reference sequence). The V and J ends lost 0 bases and 6 bases respectively, with 12 bases between them. The CDR3 sequence is CATSRDRLAGEQYF. DNA for the CDR3: TGTGCCACCAGCAGAGATAGGTTGGCAGGCGAGCAGTACTTC.

This clonotype occurred a few times. This chain uses TRBV6-2 or TRBV6-3 with TRBJ2-7; D ambiguous. Trimming removed 6 bases from V and 3 bases from J, with 12 bases in between. This CDR3 has 13 amino acids. Germline V gene sequence: CDR1 MNHEY, CDR2 SVGEGT. This chain's CDR3 is CASSPDIYYEQYF. CDR3 nucleotides: TGTGCCAGCAGCCCCGACATCTACTACGAGCAGTACTTC.

Ten or more counts support this clonotype. The chain couples TRBV7-6 to TRBJ2-7, with unresolved D. The V and J ends lost 2 bases and 7 bases respectively, with 15 bases between them. The CDR3 totals 14 residues. In germline, CDR1 is SGHVS, CDR2 FNYEAQ. The CDR3, as DNA: TGTGCCAGCAGCTTAATCGCCCGGGTGGGGGAGCAGTACTTC. It yields the protein CASSLIARVGEQYF.

This chain uses TRBV6-5 with TRBJ2-1; D uncertain. Germline V gene lookup returns CDR1 MNHEY and CDR2 SVGAGI. With 6 bases removed from V and 5 bases from J, the gap between germline ends came to 11 bases. The CDR3 is 13 amino acids. The CDR3 DNA is TGTGCCAGCAGCTGGGAAATCGACAATGAGCAGTTCTTC. This gives the protein CASSWEIDNEQFF.

This clonotype was counted at least ten times. The V and J genes are TRBV7-2 and TRBJ1-5; D is ambiguous. Trimming pared 5 bases from V and 3 bases from J, leaving 14 bases between. This CDR3 is built from 15 residues. Germline V lookup: CDR1 SGHTA, CDR2 FQGNSA. The DNA for the CDR3 is TGTGCCAGCAGCCCTGAAGTCTGGGACAATCAGCCCCAGCATTTT. This encodes CASSPEVWDNQPQHF.

On this clonotype: The CDR3 does not end in the conserved phenylalanine or tryptophan, so this is likely a read error. This chain connects TRBV4-2 to TRBJ1-2, with a weak D call TRBD1 (5 bases). Germline assignment: CDR1 LGHNA and CDR2 YNFKEQ. There are 16 residues in the CDR3. V was trimmed by 0 bases and J by 4 bases, leaving 15 bases between them. The CDR3 protein is CASSQEGEGLRYGYTL. DNA for the CDR3: TGTGCCAGCAGCCAAGAGGGGGAGGGGCTTCGCTATGGCTACACCTTA.

A few counts support this clonotype. The DNA of the CDR3 is TGTGCCACCAGTGACCCGGGCAGCGGGACTGAAGCTTTCTTT. Translation: CATSDPGSGTEAFF. J is TRBJ1-1 and V is TRBV24-1; D unclear. Per the germline V gene, CDR1 is KGHDR and CDR2 is SFDVKD. With 4 bases removed from V and 5 bases from J, the gap between germline ends came to 13 bases. The CDR3 sequence is 14 residues long.